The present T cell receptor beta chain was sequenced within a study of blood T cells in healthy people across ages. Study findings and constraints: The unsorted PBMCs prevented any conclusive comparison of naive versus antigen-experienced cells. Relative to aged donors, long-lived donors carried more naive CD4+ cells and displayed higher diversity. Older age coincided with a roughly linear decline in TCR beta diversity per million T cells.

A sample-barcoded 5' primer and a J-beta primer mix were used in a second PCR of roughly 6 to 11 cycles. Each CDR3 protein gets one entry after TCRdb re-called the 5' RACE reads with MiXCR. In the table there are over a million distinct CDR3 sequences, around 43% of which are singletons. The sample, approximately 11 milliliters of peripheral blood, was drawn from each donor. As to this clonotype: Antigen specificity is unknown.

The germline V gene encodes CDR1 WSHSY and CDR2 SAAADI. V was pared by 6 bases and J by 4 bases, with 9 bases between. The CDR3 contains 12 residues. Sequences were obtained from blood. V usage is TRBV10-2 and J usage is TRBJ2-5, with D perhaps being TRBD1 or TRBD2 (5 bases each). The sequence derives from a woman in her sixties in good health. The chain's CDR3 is CASRGPTETQYF. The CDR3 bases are TGCGCCAGCAGGGGACCCACAGAGACCCAGTACTTC.